The source of this TCR beta chain is a study of blood T cell repertoires in COVID-19 (dated by TCRdb to the early 2020s). Describing the broader study: Samples from collaborators originated in the United States, Italy and Spain and spanned both the acute and convalescent phases of COVID-19. HLA class I and class II types, where available, came from metadata supplied by the sample provider rather than from assay-based typing. The prospective study material was composed of cDNA or gDNA derived from T cells, B-cell-depleted T cells, or PBMCs. Sample metadata almost always included a de-identified subject ID, COVID-19 status, age in years and sex. The repertoires were released in a freely available public database meant as a resource for research on the immune response to SARS-CoV-2. Subjects who had been exposed to COVID-19, were actively infected with it, or had recovered from it provided the deeply sampled blood TCRbeta repertoires that made up the dataset. The samples were drawn from the first 160 participants of the ongoing ImmuneRACE study and from some 1,300 subjects provided by 6 global collaborators.

Counted from cysteine to phenylalanine, this CDR3 has 13 amino acids. Of all the DNA, just the CDR3 is kept, 39 bases in frame from base 1. CDR1 ENHRY and CDR2 SYGVKD are derived from the germline V gene. Unmatched junction bases come to 9, with V trimmed by 10 bases and J by 5 bases. Summary of the overall study and its limitations: The amount of clinical and demographic metadata varied by source and participant and was provided uncurated.

Participants in the prospective study were aged roughly 18 to 89 years, lived in some 24 United States geographic areas, and enrolled through a virtual design. In the prospective study, cohorts were assigned on the basis of participant-reported clinical history obtained from a screening survey and a study questionnaire. Recovered participants in ImmuneRACE Cohort 3 were defined by two consecutive negative NP/OP PCR tests, clearance by a healthcare professional, or resolution of symptoms. In the prospective study, mobile phlebotomists collected whole blood, serum and a nasopharyngeal or oropharyngeal swab from each participant. Over a roughly two-month period, participants in the prospective study had the option of providing additional blood draws and questionnaires. Blood samples from the prospective study were shipped frozen or at room temperature prior to DNA extraction. TCRbeta CDR3 regions were amplified from genomic DNA using the immunoSEQ Assay, a bias-controlled multiplex PCR. The published analysis was carried out like this. The number of nucleated cells in each sample was estimated from the amplification of reference gene primers within the assay. To quantify the absolute abundance of each unique TCRbeta CDR3 rearrangement, sequence reads were collapsed and filtered. Productive Simpson clonality was computed per sample as the square root of Simpson's diversity index over productive rearrangements. The table was pulled from immuneACCESS by TCRdb, which kept in-frame rearrangements only. Such tables lose some clones; where checked, under half of the loss comes from unresolved V genes, and the rest has no known cause. The V and J calls and clone size were taken over from that table, and D and trimming were inferred from the DNA. The sample profile shows approximately 490,000 clones; approximately 90% of them were found once. The ten largest clones add up to approximately 8% of the sample.

As for this clone: The clone's antigen remains unknown. No per-base quality is available; no much larger clone lies one base away.

This TCR was recovered from a woman aged 55-70 years who had recovered from COVID-19. The sequence joins TRBV10-3 to TRBJ2-5; 8 junctional bases match TRBD2. The sample was PBMCs or T cells enriched from blood (not recorded which). CDR3 protein: CATGGGKAETQYF. The nucleotide sequence is TGTGCCACGGGGGGGGGCAAGGCTGAGACCCAGTACTTC.